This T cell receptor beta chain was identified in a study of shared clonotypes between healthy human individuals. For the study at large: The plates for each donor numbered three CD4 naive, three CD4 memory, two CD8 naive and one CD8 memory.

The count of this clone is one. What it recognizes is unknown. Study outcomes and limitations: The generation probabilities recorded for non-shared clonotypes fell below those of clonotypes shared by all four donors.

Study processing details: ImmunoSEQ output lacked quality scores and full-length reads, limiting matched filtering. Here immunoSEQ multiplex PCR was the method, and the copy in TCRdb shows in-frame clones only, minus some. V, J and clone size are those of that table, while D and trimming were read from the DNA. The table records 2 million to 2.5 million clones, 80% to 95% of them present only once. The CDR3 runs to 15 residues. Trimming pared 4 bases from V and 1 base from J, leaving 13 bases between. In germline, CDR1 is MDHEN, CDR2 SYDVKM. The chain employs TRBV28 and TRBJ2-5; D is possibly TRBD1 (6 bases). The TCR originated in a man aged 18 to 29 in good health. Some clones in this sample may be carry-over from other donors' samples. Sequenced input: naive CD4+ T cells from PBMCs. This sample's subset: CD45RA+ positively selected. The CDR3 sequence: CASSSHRESQETQYF. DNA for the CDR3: TGTGCCAGCAGTTCCCACAGGGAGTCCCAAGAGACCCAGTACTTC.